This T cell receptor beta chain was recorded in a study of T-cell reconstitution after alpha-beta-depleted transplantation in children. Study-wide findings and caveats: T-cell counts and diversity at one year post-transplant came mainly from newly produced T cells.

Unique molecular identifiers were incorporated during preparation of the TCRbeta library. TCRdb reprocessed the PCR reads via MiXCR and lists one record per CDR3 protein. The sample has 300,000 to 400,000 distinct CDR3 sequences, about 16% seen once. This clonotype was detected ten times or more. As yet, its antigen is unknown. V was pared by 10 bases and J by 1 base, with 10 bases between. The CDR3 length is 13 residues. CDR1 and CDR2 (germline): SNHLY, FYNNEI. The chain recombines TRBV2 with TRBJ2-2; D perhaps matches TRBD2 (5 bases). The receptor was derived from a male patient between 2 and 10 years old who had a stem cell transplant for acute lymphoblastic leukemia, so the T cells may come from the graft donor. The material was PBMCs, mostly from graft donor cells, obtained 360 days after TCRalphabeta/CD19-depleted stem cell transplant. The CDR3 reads CAKRAENTGELFF. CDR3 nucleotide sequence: TGTGCCAAGAGGGCCGAGAACACCGGGGAGCTGTTTTTT.